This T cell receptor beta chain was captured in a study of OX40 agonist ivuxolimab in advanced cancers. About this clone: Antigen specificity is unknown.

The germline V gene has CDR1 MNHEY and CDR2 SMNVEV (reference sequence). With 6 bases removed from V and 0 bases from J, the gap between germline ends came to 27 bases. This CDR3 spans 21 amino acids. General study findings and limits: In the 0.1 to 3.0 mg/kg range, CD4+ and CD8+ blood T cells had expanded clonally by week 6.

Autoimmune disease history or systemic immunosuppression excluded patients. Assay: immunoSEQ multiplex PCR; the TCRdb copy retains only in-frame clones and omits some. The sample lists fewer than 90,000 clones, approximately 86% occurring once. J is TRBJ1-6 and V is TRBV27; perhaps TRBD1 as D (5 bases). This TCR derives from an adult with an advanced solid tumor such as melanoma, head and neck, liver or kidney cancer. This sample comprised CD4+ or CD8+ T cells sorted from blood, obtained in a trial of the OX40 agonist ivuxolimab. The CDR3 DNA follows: TGTGCCAGCAGCCAAAGTAGGGGTTTCGGGGTGGGCCGCTCCTATAATTCACCCCTCCACTTT. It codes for CASSQSRGFGVGRSYNSPLHF.